This T cell receptor beta chain originates from a study of blood T cell repertoires in COVID-19. As for the study in general: PBMCs, B-cell-depleted T cells, or T cells were the source of the cDNA or gDNA that made up the material.

Assay: immunoSEQ multiplex PCR; the TCRdb copy retains only in-frame clones and omits some. The sample comprises about 300,000 clones, over 75% of which are singletons, and roughly 15% rests with the top ten. The CDR3 covers 13 residues. In germline, CDR1 is PRHDT, CDR2 FYEKMQ (reference sequence). Losses at the gene ends were 5 bases for V and 0 bases for J; bases not matched to a gene: 1. This TCR came from a human donor in a cohort sampled during active COVID-19. V is TRBV13 and J is TRBJ2-7; 7 positions match TRBD1. The sequenced sample was peripheral blood. CDR3 nucleotide sequence: TGTGCCAGCAGCCGGGACAGCTCCTACGAGCAGTACTTC. Translation: CASSRDSSYEQYF.